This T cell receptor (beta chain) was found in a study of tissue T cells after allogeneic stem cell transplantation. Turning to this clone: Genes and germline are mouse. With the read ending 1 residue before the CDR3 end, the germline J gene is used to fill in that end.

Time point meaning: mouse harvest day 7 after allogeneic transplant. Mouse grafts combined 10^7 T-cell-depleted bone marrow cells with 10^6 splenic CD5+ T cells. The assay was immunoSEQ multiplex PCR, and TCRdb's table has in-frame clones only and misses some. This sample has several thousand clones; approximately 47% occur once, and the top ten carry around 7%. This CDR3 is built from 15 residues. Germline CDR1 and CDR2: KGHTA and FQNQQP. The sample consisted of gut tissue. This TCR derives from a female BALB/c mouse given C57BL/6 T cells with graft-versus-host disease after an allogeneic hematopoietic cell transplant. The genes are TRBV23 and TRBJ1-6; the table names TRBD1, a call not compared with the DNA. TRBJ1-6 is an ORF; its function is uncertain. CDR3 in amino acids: CSSSDRGPYNSPLYF. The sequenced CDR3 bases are TGCTCCAGCAGTGACAGGGGGCCTTATAATTCGCCCCTCTAC.